Here is one T cell receptor (beta chain) with its context. Its target is not known. Blood sampling was done at baseline, cycle 4 day 1, and cycle 7 day 1. The data derive from a study of OX40 agonist ivuxolimab in advanced cancers. As for the study in general: With a range of 23 to 79, age averaged approximately 60 years, and around 83% were male. Checkpoint inhibitors had been given previously to roughly 40% of patients. Findings and limits, study-wide: Average numbers of expanded clones were greater in CD8+ T cells than in CD4+.

After removal of 3 bases from V and 4 bases from J, the junction contained 10 bases not matched to a gene. CDR1 KGHSH and CDR2 LQKENI come from the germline V gene. The CDR3 has 16 amino acids. Generated by immunoSEQ multiplex PCR, the TCRdb table keeps only in-frame clones and is missing some. The table shows about 37,000 clones, with approximately 78% occurring only once. This specimen was CD4+ or CD8+ T cells sorted from blood, taken in a trial of the OX40 agonist ivuxolimab. The chain carries TRBV18 and TRBJ2-3; the match to TRBD1 covers 7 bases. The TCR was taken from an adult with an advanced solid tumor such as melanoma, head and neck, liver or kidney cancer. The CDR3 DNA is TGTGCCAGCTCACCTCCCGACAGGGTCAGGGCAGATACGCAGTATTTT. Amino acid sequence: CASSPPDRVRADTQYF.